The rows below give T cell receptor beta chains drawn from one sample of a study of shared clonotypes between healthy human individuals. The repertoire was sequenced with immunoSEQ multiplex PCR; TCRdb's copy has only in-frame clones and lacks some. The sample has millions of clones, 85% to 95% seen once. Sequencing input: naive CD8+ T cells from PBMCs. The receptors here all came from a man aged 18 to 30 in good health. Some clones in this sample may be carry-over from other donors' samples. Both conserved end residues are part of each CDR3. D genes are given only for firm matches. Size is stated for part of the rows, as once, few or many counts, or as a class when the clone is expanded.

>.|TRBV5-1|TRBD1|TRBJ1-1
CASSFGTGQGNTEAFF
TGCGCCAGCAGCTTCGGGACAGGGCAGGGGAACACTGAAGCTTTCTTT
>.|TRBV6-5|.|TRBJ2-7
CASSYSVGLSSYEQYF
TGTGCCAGCAGTTACTCGGTAGGGCTGAGCTCCTACGAGCAGTACTTC
>.|TRBV28|.|TRBJ2-7
CATNEVGVYEQYF
TGTGCCACCAATGAGGTAGGGGTCTACGAGCAGTACTTC
>.|TRBV27|.|TRBJ2-7
CASTPRGQAYEQYF
TGTGCCAGCACCCCACGTGGGCAGGCCTACGAGCAGTACTTC
>.|TRBV11-2|.|TRBJ2-7
CASSIMARAPPYEQYF
TGTGCCAGCAGCATAATGGCCCGGGCCCCCCCCTACGAGCAGTACTTC
>.|TRBV7-8|.|TRBJ2-1
CASSPPGTFEQFF
TGTGCCAGCAGCCCCCCAGGCACGTTTGAGCAGTTCTTC
>.|TRBV30|.|TRBJ1-6
CAWVPGTDYSPLHF
TGTGCCTGGGTCCCCGGGACCGATTACTCACCCCTCCACTTT
>few|TRBV6-1|TRBD1|TRBJ1-1
CASRQGEMNTEAFF
TGTGCCAGCCGACAGGGGGAGATGAACACTGAAGCTTTCTTT
>.|TRBV28|TRBD1|TRBJ2-7
CASRLFPDRAYEQYF
TGTGCCAGCAGGCTTTTCCCGGACAGGGCCTACGAGCAGTACTTC
>.|TRBV28|TRBD1|TRBJ1-1
CASSPRQGASTEAFF
TGTGCCAGCAGCCCGCGGCAGGGGGCCTCCACTGAAGCTTTCTTT
>.|TRBV4-1|.|TRBJ2-2
CASSPENTGELFF
TGCGCCAGCAGCCCCGAGAACACCGGGGAGCTGTTTTTT
>.|TRBV9|.|TRBJ1-4
CASSVDVGGRLFF
TGTGCCAGCAGCGTAGACGTTGGGGGGCGACTGTTTTTT
>few|TRBV28|TRBD1|TRBJ1-4
CASRLRRDREKLFF
TGTGCCAGCAGGCTCCGCCGGGACAGAGAAAAACTGTTTTTT
>.|TRBV6-1|.|TRBJ2-7
CASSEGQEIYEQYF
TGTGCCAGCAGTGAAGGACAGGAGATCTACGAGCAGTACTTC
>once|TRBV5-4|TRBD2|TRBJ2-7
CASSRPGLAGAPQDEQYF
TGTGCCAGCAGCCGACCGGGACTAGCGGGAGCACCCCAGGACGAGCAGTACTTC
>.|TRBV7-8|.|TRBJ1-2
CASSPMTANYGYTF
TGTGCCAGCAGCCCAATGACAGCAAACTATGGCTACACCTTC
>.|TRBV25-1|.|TRBJ2-2
CASSDFPEWAGELFF
TGTGCCAGCAGTGATTTCCCGGAATGGGCCGGGGAGCTGTTTTTT
>.|TRBV7-9|.|TRBJ1-3
CASSLVSVGGGAGNTIYF
TGTGCCAGCAGCTTAGTTTCGGTGGGAGGTGGCGCTGGAAACACCATATATTTT
>.|TRBV2|.|TRBJ2-2
CASSGPAGMIEAGVGELFF
TGTGCCAGCAGTGGGCCGGCAGGGATGATCGAAGCAGGGGTCGGGGAGCTGTTTTTT
>.|TRBV29-1|.|TRBJ2-1
CSVGTSNYNEQFF
TGCAGCGTCGGGACTTCTAATTACAATGAGCAGTTCTTC
>.|TRBV5-6|.|TRBJ2-7
CASSLAPNYEQYF
TGTGCCAGCAGCTTGGCCCCCAACTACGAGCAGTACTTC
>.|TRBV5-8|.|TRBJ1-5
CASSLTSGWSNQPQHF
TGTGCCAGCAGCTTGACCTCAGGATGGAGCAATCAGCCCCAGCATTTT
>.|TRBV28|.|TRBJ2-7
CASTPSTEDSYEQYF
TGTGCCAGCACCCCCTCGACGGAGGACTCCTACGAGCAGTACTTC
>.|TRBV5-3|.|TRBJ2-4
CARSLNSYRAHRNIQYF
TGTGCCAGAAGCTTGAATTCTTATAGGGCGCATAGGAACATTCAGTACTTC
>.|TRBV25-1|.|TRBJ1-2
CASSVTGDYGYTF
TGTGCCAGCAGTGTGACAGGTGACTATGGCTACACCTTC
>.|TRBV9|TRBD1|TRBJ1-4
CASSATGKTNEKLFF
TGTGCCAGCAGCGCGACAGGGAAAACTAATGAAAAACTGTTTTTT
>.|TRBV27|.|TRBJ1-1
CASIQIRGARLMNTEAFF
TGTGCCAGCATCCAAATACGGGGGGCCAGGCTTATGAACACTGAAGCTTTCTTT
>.|TRBV6-5|.|TRBJ2-7
CASSYTMGNTYEQYF
TGTGCCAGCAGTTATACGATGGGGAATACCTACGAGCAGTACTTC
>.|TRBV5-4|.|TRBJ2-7
CASREGGIYEQYF
TGTGCCAGCAGGGAGGGGGGGATCTACGAGCAGTACTTC
>.|TRBV27|TRBD1|TRBJ2-6
CASSAPINQRMGQGADGANVLTF
TGTGCCAGCAGTGCTCCCATAAACCAAAGGATGGGACAGGGGGCGGATGGGGCCAACGTCCTGACTTTC
>.|TRBV19|.|TRBJ2-7
CASSIRDSTFYEQYF
TGTGCCAGTAGTATCCGGGACTCCACCTTCTACGAGCAGTACTTC
>.|TRBV27|.|TRBJ2-7
CASSFKSQGFYEQYF
TGTGCCAGCAGTTTTAAGTCGCAGGGGTTCTACGAGCAGTACTTC
>.|TRBV7-9|.|TRBJ1-2
CASSWDSYGYTF
TGTGCCAGCAGCTGGGATTCCTATGGCTACACCTTC
>.|TRBV4-1|.|TRBJ2-2
CASSRRDLFTGELFF
TGCGCCAGCAGCCGTAGGGACCTATTCACCGGGGAGCTGTTTTTT
>.|TRBV7-9|.|TRBJ2-2
CASSLRLPDTGELFF
TGTGCCAGCAGCTTACGGCTTCCGGACACCGGGGAGCTGTTTTTT
>.|TRBV5-6|TRBD1|TRBJ1-1
CASSSMGQSMNTEAFF
TGTGCCAGCAGCTCAATGGGACAGAGCATGAACACTGAAGCTTTCTTT
>.|TRBV7-8|TRBD2|TRBJ2-3
CASSFRTSGHYLADTQYF
TGTGCCAGCAGCTTCAGGACTAGCGGACATTATCTCGCAGATACGCAGTATTTT
>.|TRBV6-5|.|TRBJ2-1
CASSYSRGLGGNEQFF
TGTGCCAGCAGTTACTCGCGCGGACTAGGGGGGAATGAGCAGTTCTTC
>.|TRBV7-8|TRBD1|TRBJ1-5
CASSLKGAGSNQPQHF
TGTGCCAGCAGCTTAAAGGGGGCAGGGAGCAATCAGCCCCAGCATTTT
>.|TRBV27|.|TRBJ2-7
CASHEGGASYEQYF
TGTGCCAGCCACGAGGGGGGGGCCTCCTACGAGCAGTACTTC
>.|TRBV9|.|TRBJ2-1
CASSVAAGLFEEQFF
TGTGCCAGCAGCGTAGCTGCAGGGCTTTTTGAAGAGCAGTTCTTC
>.|TRBV30|.|TRBJ1-2
CAWRGARQPAIYGYTF
TGTGCCTGGAGGGGGGCTCGGCAGCCCGCCATTTATGGCTACACCTTC
>once|TRBV7-8|.|TRBJ2-2
CASSSPLNRFTGELFF
TGTGCCAGCAGCTCGCCCCTTAACAGATTCACCGGGGAGCTGTTTTTT
>.|TRBV4-2|.|TRBJ1-2
CASSHDGDPERTF
TGTGCCAGCAGCCACGACGGGGACCCGGAGCGCACCTTC
>.|TRBV27|.|TRBJ2-5
CASSWARTPQETQYF
TGTGCCAGCAGTTGGGCCCGGACTCCTCAAGAGACCCAGTACTTC
>once|TRBV30|TRBD2|TRBJ2-7
CAWAAQKAGYKGEQYF
TGTGCCTGGGCAGCCCAAAAAGCGGGATATAAAGGCGAGCAGTACTTC